Below are 29 T cell receptor beta chains sequenced from a single sample in a study of blood T cell repertoires in COVID-19. TCRdb keeps only in-frame clones here, not all; method: immunoSEQ multiplex PCR. In the table there are some 200,000 clones, 80% to 90% of which are singletons. The material sequenced was peripheral blood. The receptors here all came from a woman older than 75 with active or convalescent COVID-19.

The V and J genes are TRBV15 and TRBJ2-3, with D tentatively TRBD1 (5 bases). V dropped 5 bases and J dropped 2 bases, with 14 bases sitting between them. The length of the CDR3 is 15 residues. Germline lookup yields CDR1 LNHNV and CDR2 YYDKDF (reference sequence). This CDR3 is CATSLGHRDTDTQYF. DNA for the CDR3: TGTGCCACCAGCCTGGGGCACAGAGACACAGATACGCAGTATTTT.

The CDR3 region is CASSQDNPSRTGELFF. DNA of the CDR3: TGTGCCAGCAGCCAAGATAATCCTAGCCGTACCGGGGAGCTGTTTTTT. The chain links TRBV4-2 to TRBJ2-2, with D possibly TRBD2 on 5 matching bases. Germline values: CDR1 LGHNA, CDR2 YNFKEQ. V was trimmed by 0 bases and J by 5 bases, leaving 13 bases between them. The length of the CDR3 is 16 residues.

This chain uses TRBV7-9 with TRBJ1-1; a weak D match, TRBD1 (5 bases). From germline, CDR1 is SEHNR and CDR2 FQNEAQ (reference sequence). V was clipped by 5 bases and J by 2 bases, with 18 bases between them. This CDR3 has 16 amino acids. The CDR3 loop reads CASSLGHLKDNTEAFF. The DNA for the CDR3 is TGTGCCAGCAGCCTTGGACATTTGAAAGATAACACTGAAGCTTTCTTT.

This clone was recorded a few times. The chain joins TRBV27 to TRBJ2-3; 7 bases are a match to TRBD2. After removal of 5 bases from V and 2 bases from J, the junction contained 10 bases not matched to a gene. Germline CDR1 MNHEY, CDR2 SMNVEV (reference sequence). The CDR3 totals 16 residues. As DNA, the CDR3 is TGTGCCAGCAGTCCGCCTCGCGGGAGTGTCACAGATACGCAGTATTTT. Its translation: CASSPPRGSVTDTQYF.

This sequence joins TRBV25-1 and TRBJ1-1; D remains ambiguous. The CDR3 has 15 amino acids. The V and J ends lost 2 bases and 3 bases respectively, with 13 bases between them. From germline, CDR1 is MGHDK and CDR2 SYGVNS. The CDR3 here is CASSEPGRGDTEAFF. As DNA, the CDR3 is TGTGCCAGCAGTGAACCCGGCCGCGGGGACACTGAAGCTTTCTTT.

This clone was observed once. CDR3 sequence reads: CASSLGTPRVNTEAFF. Here the CDR3 DNA reads TGTGCCAGCAGCTTAGGGACACCGAGGGTGAACACTGAAGCTTTCTTT. V usage is TRBV5-8 and J usage is TRBJ1-1; possibly TRBD1 for D (6 bases). V lost 2 bases and J 0 bases, leaving 14 bases between the germline ends. The CDR3 has 16 residues. CDR1 and CDR2 (germline): SGHTS, YDEGEE.

This clone showed up just a few times. The chain links TRBV4-1 to TRBJ2-3; D perhaps matches TRBD2 (5 bases). Germline-derived CDR1 and CDR2 are MGHRA and YSYEKL. Trimming removed 0 bases from V and 1 base from J, with 8 bases in between. The length of the CDR3 is 15 residues. The CDR3: CASSQDEGRTDTQYF. The CDR3 DNA is TGCGCCAGCAGCCAAGACGAGGGTCGCACAGATACGCAGTATTTT.

The chain uses TRBV7-2 and TRBJ2-4; 7 positions match TRBD1. CDR3 length: 14 amino acids. Germline V gives CDR1 SGHTA, CDR2 FQGNSA. Trimming took 3 bases from V and 9 from J; bases not matched to a gene: 8. The CDR3 sequence: CASSFNRGEGIQYF. Here the CDR3 DNA reads TGTGCCAGCAGCTTCAACAGGGGAGAGGGCATTCAGTACTTC.

This sequence joins TRBV7-9 and TRBJ1-5, with a weak D call TRBD1 (5 bases). The CDR3 loop spans 13 amino acids. V lost 5 bases, J lost 6 bases, and 11 bases lay in between. CDR1 is SEHNR, CDR2 FQNEAQ, per germline (reference sequence). DNA of the CDR3: TGTGCCAGCAGCCCACAGGTCGGTCAGCCCCAGCATTTT. Translating it yields CASSPQVGQPQHF.

A single count supports this clone. V is TRBV9 and J is TRBJ2-3; TRBD2 agrees at 7 bases. Germline-derived CDR1 and CDR2 are SGDLS and YYNGEE. The CDR3 loop spans 18 amino acids. J lost 0 bases, V lost 0 bases, and 10 bases had no gene match. The CDR3 nucleotides are TGTGCCAGCAGCGTAGGAGCCCCTAGCGGTCCTAGCACAGATACGCAGTATTTT. Its protein product is CASSVGAPSGPSTDTQYF. Full variable domain (remainder filled in from reference TRBV9 and TRBJ2-3): DSGVTQTPKHLITATGQRVTLRCSPRSGDLSVYWYQQSLDQGLQFLIQYYNGEERAKGNILERFSAQQFPDLHSELNLSSLELGDSALYFCASSVGAPSGPSTDTQYFGPGTRLTVL.

The chain employs TRBV30 and TRBJ2-1, with 13 nucleotides matching TRBD2. The J segment lost 4 bases and the V segment lost 8 bases, leaving 2 bases of the junction unmatched. This CDR3 is built from 13 residues. Germline CDR1 is GTSNPN and CDR2 is SVGIG (reference sequence). CDR3 protein: CARTSGSYNEQFF. CDR3 DNA: TGTGCCCGGACTAGCGGGAGTTACAATGAGCAGTTCTTC.

This CDR3 reads CATQRDPGFIEQFF. The CDR3 nucleotides are TGCGCCACACAGCGGGACCCAGGATTCATAGAGCAGTTCTTC. The J gene is TRBJ2-1, the V gene TRBV4-1; 7 bases align to TRBD2. The CDR3 extends over 14 amino acids. CDR1 MGHRA and CDR2 YSYEKL come from the germline V gene. After removal of 10 bases from V and 10 bases from J, the junction contained 16 bases not matched to a gene.

This clone was observed a single time. The rearrangement links TRBV10-3 to TRBJ2-7, with TRBD2 as a possible D gene (6 bases). The length of the CDR3 is 14 residues. Germline CDR1 ENHRY, CDR2 SYGVKD. The V gene lost 0 bases and the J gene lost 7 bases, with 13 bases spanning the gap. DNA of the CDR3: TGTGCCATCAGTGAGTCGACTAGTTCGGAAGAGCAGTACTTC. Its protein is CAISESTSSEEQYF.

The genes are TRBV9 and TRBJ2-6, with TRBD1 identical over 8 bases. Germline assignment: CDR1 SGDLS and CDR2 YYNGEE. V was clipped by 0 bases and J by 1 base; unmatched bases: 6. This CDR3 is built from 18 residues. CDR3 bases: TGTGCCAGCAGCGTAGCTACAGGGGGAATGTCTGGGGCCAACGTCCTGACTTTC. As protein: CASSVATGGMSGANVLTF.

The chain joins TRBV5-6 to TRBJ1-1; 7 bases line up with TRBD1. V shed 2 bases and J 0 bases; nucleotides not matched to a gene: 13. In germline, CDR1 is SGHDT, CDR2 YYEEEE. This CDR3 contains 18 residues. The CDR3 region has the DNA TGTGCCAGCAGCTTTAAATTTTTCAGGGGGTACGTGAACACTGAAGCTTTCTTT. Translated: CASSFKFFRGYVNTEAFF.

The chain joins TRBV5-1 to TRBJ2-3, with TRBD2 matching over 9 bases. With 4 bases clipped from V and 5 bases from J, the junction kept 11 bases outside the gene matches. The germline gives CDR1 SGHRS, CDR2 YFSETQ. The CDR3 covers 16 residues. As DNA, the CDR3 is TGCGCCAGCAGCACCGCTCCAGCGGGAGGTGGAGATACGCAGTATTTT. Encoded protein: CASSTAPAGGGDTQYF.

The chain combines TRBV7-3 with TRBJ2-2; a possible D gene is TRBD2 (5 bases). The CDR3 totals 17 residues. V was trimmed by 5 bases and J by 8 bases, leaving 24 bases between them. Germline CDR1 reads SGHTA; CDR2 reads FQGTGA. CDR3 amino acids: CASSRLGGSTSSGELFF. The CDR3 bases are TGTGCCAGCAGCCGACTGGGTGGGAGTACGTCGTCGGGGGAGCTGTTTTTT.

V and J are TRBV24-1 and TRBJ1-5; D not resolved. Germline V lookup: CDR1 KGHDR, CDR2 SFDVKD. Trimming took off 1 base at V and 6 bases at J, with 9 bases between the two ends. The length of the CDR3 is 14 residues. This CDR3 reads CATSDFGSGQPQHF. CDR3 nucleotides: TGTGCCACCAGTGATTTCGGGTCTGGTCAGCCCCAGCATTTT.

The V gene is TRBV3-1 (or the pseudogene TRBV3-2), the J gene TRBJ2-2, with 7 bases matching TRBD2. Losses at the gene ends were 3 bases for V and 6 bases for J; bases not matched to a gene: 7. This CDR3 has 15 amino acids. The V gene's germline CDR1 is LGHDT and CDR2 YNNKEL (reference sequence). The CDR3 region has the DNA TGTGCCAGCAGCCATGAGGGAGGGCCCCCCGGGGAGCTGTTTTTT. As protein: CASSHEGGPPGELFF.

V and J are TRBV6-2 or TRBV6-3 and TRBJ1-1, with a weak D call TRBD1 (5 bases). The germline V gene encodes CDR1 MNHEY and CDR2 SVGEGT. The V gene lost 7 bases and the J gene lost 5 bases, with 17 bases spanning the gap. The CDR3 runs to 14 residues. CDR3: CASTPRRGGTEAFF. In DNA form, the CDR3 reads TGTGCCAGCACCCCGCGGAGGGGTGGGACTGAAGCTTTCTTT.

This clone was recorded a few times. The chain couples TRBV29-1 to TRBJ2-7, with 8 bases identical to TRBD1. J was trimmed by 3 bases and V by 2 bases; bases with no gene match: 12. This CDR3 contains 16 residues. Germline CDR1 and CDR2: SQVTM and ANQGSEA. The CDR3 loop is CSVEPLSTGVDYEQYF. The CDR3 DNA is TGCAGCGTTGAACCCCTCTCGACAGGGGTCGACTACGAGCAGTACTTC.

The chain couples TRBV2 to TRBJ2-2; 7 bases are shared with TRBD2. V gave up 8 bases and J gave up 0 bases; unmatched junction bases: 9. In germline, CDR1 is SNHLY, CDR2 FYNNEI. This CDR3 has 16 amino acids. CDR3 region: CASLGRPPSNTGELFF. DNA of the CDR3: TGTGCCAGCCTCGGGAGGCCCCCCTCGAACACCGGGGAGCTGTTTTTT.

The J gene is TRBJ2-2, the V gene TRBV5-1; 9 nucleotides line up with TRBD1. V shed 3 bases, J shed 1 base, and the junction held 10 bases outside the gene matches. This CDR3 spans 18 amino acids. CDR1 is SGHRS and CDR2 is YFSETQ in the germline V gene. The CDR3 region has the DNA TGCGCCAGCAGCTCGATGGTCGCGGGACAGGGGAACACCGGGGAGCTGTTTTTT. Protein sequence: CASSSMVAGQGNTGELFF.

This chain links TRBV6-6 with TRBJ1-3; 8 bases line up with TRBD1. From germline, CDR1 is MNHNY and CDR2 SVGAGI (reference sequence). This CDR3 has 14 amino acids. J lost 2 bases, V lost 5 bases, and 2 bases had no gene match. In nucleotides, the CDR3 is TGTGCCAGCAGTCCACAGGGGGCTGGAAACACCATATATTTT. Translation gives CASSPQGAGNTIYF.

In its sample, this clone was seen a few times. The chain is built from TRBV7-8 and TRBJ2-7, with TRBD2 as a possible D gene (5 bases). The CDR3 is 15 residues long. The V and J ends lost 2 bases and 0 bases respectively, with 11 bases between them. The germline V gene has CDR1 SGHVS and CDR2 FQNEAQ. The chain's CDR3 is CASSLLSRGSYEQYF. The CDR3 bases are TGTGCCAGCAGCTTACTTTCTCGGGGCTCCTACGAGCAGTACTTC.

This CDR3 is CASSSGQGGYGYTF. The DNA of the CDR3 is TGTGCCAGCAGCTCAGGACAGGGAGGATATGGCTACACCTTC. The gene calls are TRBV7-2 and TRBJ1-2; 8 nucleotides line up with TRBD1. Trimming took 4 bases from V and 5 from J; bases not matched to a gene: 6. Per the germline V gene, CDR1 is SGHTA and CDR2 is FQGNSA. This CDR3 spans 14 amino acids. The full variable domain, with the rest looked up from reference TRBV7-2 and TRBJ1-2, is GAGVSQSPSNKVTEKGKDVELRCDPISGHTALYWYRQSLGQGLEFLIYFQGNSAPDKSGLPSDRFSAERTGGSVSTLTIQRTQQEDSAVYLCASSSGQGGYGYTFGSGTRLTVV.

This clone was seen a few times. V gene TRBV4-1 combines with J gene TRBJ2-7; TRBD1 matches at 7 bases. In germline, CDR1 is MGHRA, CDR2 YSYEKL. The CDR3 runs 16 residues. V shed 0 bases, J shed 0 bases, and the junction held 5 bases outside the gene matches. The CDR3 reads CASSQDKGATSYEQYF. The CDR3 nucleotides read TGCGCCAGCAGCCAAGATAAGGGGGCGACCTCCTACGAGCAGTACTTC.

V gene TRBV5-1 combines with J gene TRBJ1-4, with 7 nucleotides matching TRBD1. The CDR3 has 15 residues. V shed 4 bases and J 7 bases; nucleotides not matched to a gene: 10. Germline CDR1 and CDR2: SGHRS and YFSETQ. CDR3 residues: CASSKTTGRFEKLFF. The DNA for the CDR3 is TGCGCCAGCAGCAAAACGACAGGGAGGTTTGAAAAACTGTTTTTT.

CDR3: CATSRDGREETQYF. CDR3 DNA: TGTGCCACCAGCAGAGATGGCAGGGAAGAGACCCAGTACTTC. The chain uses TRBV15 and TRBJ2-5, with D possibly matching TRBD1 (5 bases). The CDR3 is 14 amino acids. V dropped 0 bases and J dropped 3 bases, with 8 bases sitting between them. Germline V gene data show CDR1 as LNHNV and CDR2 as YYDKDF (reference sequence).